The 16 T cell receptor beta chains below were found in one sample sequenced in a study of response to subunit inactivated influenza vaccine. TCRdb re-called the RT-PCR reads with MiXCR, one entry per CDR3 protein. The sample holds some 640,000 distinct CDR3 sequences, approximately 13% seen once. The source was PBMCs from blood, collected 14 to 15 days before vaccination. These receptors were taken from a man aged 50 to 60 who received an inactivated influenza vaccine.

The J gene is TRBJ2-3, the V gene TRBV7-9, with D perhaps assigned TRBD1 or TRBD2 (5 bases each). Between the trimmed V and J ends, which lost 5 bases and 2 bases, there was a span of 14 bases. Per germline, CDR1 SEHNR and CDR2 FQNEAQ (reference sequence). This CDR3 has 15 amino acids. In DNA form, the CDR3 reads TGTGCCAGCAGCCCGTGGGGGAACCCCACAGATACGCAGTATTTT. It translates to CASSPWGNPTDTQYF.

This clonotype was seen once. The chain employs TRBV3-1 and TRBJ2-5; TRBD2 matches 13 bases. The trim removed 6 bases at V and 2 bases at J, leaving 6 bases unmatched. CDR1 LGHDT and CDR2 YNNKEL come from the germline V gene (reference sequence). This CDR3 has 16 residues. CDR3 in DNA: TGTGCCAGCAGACCTACTAGCGGGAGGGGACAAGAGACCCAGTACTTC. This gives the protein CASRPTSGRGQETQYF.

This clonotype has just a few counts. The chain uses TRBV12-3 or TRBV12-4 and TRBJ2-1; the D is unclear. The CDR3 extends over 16 amino acids. V was trimmed by 3 bases and J by 0 bases, leaving 12 bases between them. The CDR3 reads CASSLSVQSSYNEQFF. In DNA, the CDR3 is TGTGCCAGCAGTTTGTCGGTCCAGAGCTCCTACAATGAGCAGTTCTTC.

This clonotype was recorded a few times. The rearrangement uses TRBV24-1 and TRBJ2-1; D perhaps matches TRBD1 (6 bases). From germline, CDR1 is KGHDR and CDR2 SFDVKD. The CDR3 is made up of 14 amino acids. With 4 bases removed from V and 8 bases from J, the gap between germline ends came to 14 bases. The CDR3 sequence is CATSDPVQGHEQFF. DNA for the CDR3: TGTGCCACCAGTGACCCCGTACAGGGCCATGAGCAGTTCTTC.

This clonotype was observed a handful of times. The V gene is TRBV4-1, the J gene TRBJ1-4; TRBD1 is a possible D gene (5 bases). This CDR3 has 13 amino acids. Germline CDR1 reads MGHRA; CDR2 reads YSYEKL. V gave up 0 bases and J gave up 11 bases, with 10 bases separating them. This chain's CDR3 is CASSQDRAGKLFF. CDR3 DNA sequence: TGCGCCAGCAGCCAAGACAGGGCAGGGAAACTGTTTTTT.

In this sample, this clonotype turned up many times. The chain employs TRBV14 and TRBJ1-5; D perhaps matches TRBD1 (5 bases). The CDR3 extends over 14 amino acids. The germline V gene encodes CDR1 SGHDN and CDR2 FVKESK. Deletions cut 4 bases from V and 3 bases from J, with 10 bases between. CDR3 coding DNA: TGTGCCAGCAGCCCCGGGACCTCCAATCAGCCCCAGCATTTT. This gives the protein CASSPGTSNQPQHF.

With respect to this clonotype: A much larger clonotype is one base distant, so this may be a read error. V gene TRBV27 combines with J gene TRBJ1-4, with a weak D call TRBD1 (5 bases). This CDR3 has 15 amino acids. The germline V gene encodes CDR1 MNHEY and CDR2 SMNVEV (reference sequence). This CDR3 reads CASSPRGVRGEKLLF. Written as DNA, the CDR3 is TGTGCCAGCAGTCCCCGGGGGGTCCGGGGGGAAAAACTGCTTTTT.

The chain joins TRBV6-2 or TRBV6-3 to TRBJ1-6; no definite D call. Trimming left V 5 bases short and J 13 bases short, with 18 bases between. CDR3 size: 14 residues. The V gene's germline CDR1 is MNHEY and CDR2 SVGEGT. The CDR3 loop is CASSPHDTYTPLHF. Here the CDR3 DNA reads TGTGCCAGCAGTCCCCATGACACCTATACTCCCCTCCACTTT.

The chain recombines TRBV20-1 with TRBJ2-1; 9 positions match TRBD2. The germline V gene has CDR1 DFQATT and CDR2 SNEGSKA (reference sequence). J was trimmed by 2 bases and V by 0 bases; bases with no gene match: 5. The CDR3 extends over 16 amino acids. CDR3 nucleotide sequence: TGCAGTGCTAGAGACCTACTAGCGGGCGCCTACAATGAGCAGTTCTTC. Residues: CSARDLLAGAYNEQFF.

In its sample, this clonotype was seen a few times. The rearrangement links TRBV5-1 to TRBJ2-7; D is uncertain. This CDR3 comprises 13 residues. Trimming shortened V by 0 bases and J by 3 bases, and 7 bases separated the two germline ends. CDR1 is SGHRS, CDR2 YFSETQ, per germline. This CDR3 reads CASSLGIDYEQYF. CDR3 coding DNA: TGCGCCAGCAGCTTGGGAATTGACTACGAGCAGTACTTC. The full variable domain, rest sourced from reference TRBV5-1 and TRBJ2-7, is KAGVTQTPRYLIKTRGQQVTLSCSPISGHRSVSWYQQTPGQGLQFLFEYFSETQRNKGNFPGRFSGRQFSNSRSEMNVSTLELGDSALYLCASSLGIDYEQYFGPGTRLTVT.

A few counts support this clonotype. The genes are TRBV7-2 and TRBJ2-7, with D possibly matching TRBD1 (5 bases). The V end lost 5 bases, the J end lost 4 bases, and 9 bases lay between the germline ends. In germline, CDR1 is SGHTA, CDR2 FQGNSA. The CDR3 runs to 12 residues. The CDR3 sequence is CASSHPGYEQYF. In DNA, the CDR3 is TGTGCCAGCAGCCACCCAGGGTACGAGCAGTACTTC.

This clonotype showed up just a few times. The chain couples TRBV12-3 or TRBV12-4 to TRBJ1-3; tentatively, D is TRBD1 (6 bases). The CDR3 is 15 amino acids. With 3 bases removed from V and 8 bases from J, the gap between germline ends came to 17 bases. DNA of the CDR3: TGTGCCAGCAGTTTCCCCTACAGGGTAGGAGACACCATATATTTT. Its protein product is CASSFPYRVGDTIYF.

V usage is TRBV6-2 or TRBV6-3 and J usage is TRBJ2-5; a weak D match, TRBD1 (5 bases). The CDR3 runs 14 residues. Germline lookup yields CDR1 MNHEY and CDR2 SVGEGT. V was trimmed by 3 bases and J by 7 bases, leaving 15 bases between them. CDR3 bases: TGTGCCAGCAGTTATAGGTGGTCCCAGGGGACCCAGTACTTC. This gives the protein CASSYRWSQGTQYF.

This clonotype was counted at least ten times. This chain connects TRBV6-2 or TRBV6-3 to TRBJ2-7; 9 bases align to TRBD1. Looked up from germline, CDR1 is MNHEY and CDR2 is SVGEGT. V lost 3 bases, J lost 4 bases, and 7 bases stayed unmatched. The CDR3 is 15 amino acids. Here the CDR3 reads CASSYLWTGEYEQYF. The CDR3, as DNA: TGTGCCAGCAGTTATCTCTGGACAGGGGAATACGAGCAGTACTTC.

This sequence joins TRBV3-1 and TRBJ2-3; 7 bases map to TRBD1. This CDR3 spans 14 amino acids. Germline V gene data show CDR1 as LGHDT and CDR2 as YNNKEL (reference sequence). J lost 5 bases, V lost 4 bases, and 6 bases had no gene match. The CDR3 spells CASSLGQVLDTQYF. The CDR3 nucleotides read TGTGCCAGCAGCCTCGGACAGGTTCTAGATACGCAGTATTTT.

This clonotype turned up a few times. J is TRBJ1-1 and V is TRBV20-1, with TRBD1 as a possible D gene (5 bases). Germline V CDR1 and CDR2: DFQATT, SNEGSKA (reference sequence). The CDR3 extends over 15 amino acids. V lost 5 bases and J lost 0, with 16 bases in between. The CDR3 DNA is TGCAGTGCTGATAATCCGGGACGCATGAACACTGAAGCTTTCTTT. Translated: CSADNPGRMNTEAFF.